The following is a T cell receptor beta chain sequence with its context. Germline CDR1 reads SGHNT; CDR2 reads YYREEE (reference sequence). Trimming left V 2 bases short and J 3 bases short, with 5 bases between. The CDR3 has 13 amino acids. This entry is derived from a study of OX40 agonist ivuxolimab in advanced cancers. Profiled with immunoSEQ multiplex PCR; TCRdb holds only in-frame clones, not every one. Seen here are approximately 90,000 clones, over 75% observed once, and the top ten hold 0.25% to 0.3%. The J gene is TRBJ2-2, the V gene TRBV5-4; D ambiguous. Sequencing was performed on CD4+ or CD8+ T cells sorted from blood, taken in a trial of the OX40 agonist ivuxolimab. This TCR came from an adult with an advanced solid tumor such as melanoma, head and neck, liver or kidney cancer. This chain's CDR3 is CASSLSDTGELFF. The CDR3 bases are TGTGCCAGCAGCTTAAGCGACACCGGGGAGCTGTTTTTT.